This T cell receptor (beta chain) originates from a study of T cells expressing NK-cell markers. Turning to the study itself: Underlying the TCR beta repertoires were sorted CD3+CD56+NKG2C+, CD3+CD56+NKG2C- and CD3+CD56-NKG2C+ T cells. Out of eight donors sequenced, seven tested HCMV-seropositive and the remaining one seronegative. General study results and limits: Of the CD8+ T cells in six donors, about 1.0-7.5% belonged to dominant NKG2C+ clonotypes.

Comment on this clonotype: What it binds is unknown.

What made the TCR beta cDNA was 5'RACE template switching with UMIs. One entry per CDR3 protein, without DNA, is what TCRdb gives after re-calling the 5' RACE reads. This table lists roughly 280,000 distinct CDR3 sequences. Germline V gene sequence: CDR1 KGHSH, CDR2 LQKENI. This CDR3 has 11 amino acids. Sequenced input: blood T cells: a sorted CD56 or NKG2C T cell subset, CD4+ or CD8+ T cells, or bulk PBMC T cells (not recorded which). The TCR comes from a young man in good health. The J gene is TRBJ2-2, the V gene TRBV18. The CDR3 loop is CASLNTGELFF.